Presented here are 6 T cell receptor beta chains from one specimen sequenced in a study of regulatory T cells in long-lasting Graves disease (dated by TCRdb to the early 2020s). Receptor amplification or capture employed multiplex PCR. The sample was run on an Illumina HiSeq 4000. iRepertoire HTBI primers and Arm-PCR amplification of CDR3 regions were used to construct TCR beta libraries. TCRdb reanalyzed the raw reads on its own, using fastp at Q25 for trimming and MiXCR for clone calling, and kept in-frame beta chains. One record per CDR3 amino acid sequence lists the most common genes and DNA. Within this sample are a few hundred thousand distinct CDR3 sequences, with approximately 25% of them counted one time only. The biggest ten clones account for about 29% of the sample. The time point label, read with the paper, signifies: persistent/refractory GD, antithyroid drugs over 5 years with positive TRAb. For both TCR sequencing and RNA sequencing, RNA was extracted from PBMCs using TRIzol.

The sample consisted of peripheral blood mononuclear cells (PBMCs), taken when the disease was refractory, from a patient treated with antithyroid drugs. These receptors were taken from a woman in her 40s with Graves disease. Donor details come from another sample of the same person, matched by shared clones.

This chain links TRBV29-1 with TRBJ2-2, with D possibly matching TRBD1 (6 bases). The CDR3 spans 14 residues. Germline CDR1 and CDR2: SQVTM and ANQGSEA. The ends were cut back, 7 bases at V and 1 base at J, with 13 bases in the middle. CDR3 loop: CSAHRVRNTGELFF. CDR3 in DNA: TGCAGCGCTCACAGGGTTAGGAACACCGGGGAGCTGTTTTTT.

In this sample, this clonotype turned up many times. The J gene is TRBJ1-1, the V gene TRBV11-2, with unresolved D. The germline V and J ends were trimmed by 5 bases and 0 bases, with 16 bases remaining between them. Germline V lookup: CDR1 SGHAT, CDR2 FQNNGV. This CDR3 comprises 16 residues. The CDR3 DNA sequence: TGTGCCAGCAGCAACGGCGCCTACTACATGAACACTGAAGCTTTCTTT. This codes for CASSNGAYYMNTEAFF.

This clonotype showed up many times. The rearrangement links TRBV28 to TRBJ2-7; the D gene is possibly TRBD2 (6 bases). Germline CDR1 is MDHEN and CDR2 is SYDVKM. This CDR3 has 19 residues. V was shortened by 4 bases and J by 0 bases, with 25 bases between the two germline ends. This CDR3 is CASSSIGTWDTRNSYEQYF. CDR3 sequence (DNA): TGTGCCAGCAGTTCCATCGGGACTTGGGATACCCGAAACTCCTACGAGCAGTACTTC. The entire variable domain, with the rest obtained from reference TRBV28 and TRBJ2-7, is as follows: DVKVTQSSRYLVKRTGEKVFLECVQDMDHENMFWYRQDPGLGLRLIYFSYDVKMKEKGDIPEGYSVSREKKERFSLILESASTNQTSMYLCASSSIGTWDTRNSYEQYFGPGTRLTVT.

There are many counts of this clonotype. The chain couples TRBV12-3 or TRBV12-4 to TRBJ2-4; D is uncertain. This CDR3 is 13 amino acids long. Trimming pared 6 bases from V and 4 bases from J, leaving 10 bases between. CDR3 region: CASSLTRKNIQYF. The DNA of the CDR3 is TGTGCCAGCAGCCTGACTCGGAAAAACATTCAGTACTTC.

The V gene is TRBV7-3, the J gene TRBJ2-2, with D possibly matching TRBD2 (5 bases). Trimming removed 1 base from V and 4 bases from J, with 16 bases in between. CDR3 length: 17 amino acids. Germline CDR1 is SGHTA and CDR2 is FQGTGA. CDR3 sequence reads: CASSLKLDGGITGELFF. In DNA, the CDR3 is TGTGCCAGCAGCTTAAAATTGGACGGAGGCATCACCGGGGAGCTGTTTTTT.

Points on this clonotype: A read error may be the cause here, since a much bigger clone is one base away. This chain joins TRBV28 and TRBJ1-4; D is uncertain. The germline V gene encodes CDR1 MDHEN and CDR2 SYDVKM. The V end was cut by 8 bases, the J end by 8 bases, with 18 bases between. CDR3 length equals 14 residues. The CDR3 spells CASGPGPDREKLFF. The CDR3 DNA reads as TGTGCCAGCGGTCCAGGACCAGATAGGGAAAAACTGTTTTTT. Complete variable domain (other parts from reference TRBV28 and TRBJ1-4): DVKVTQSSRYLVKRTGEKVFLECVQDMDHENMFWYRQDPGLGLRLIYFSYDVKMKEKGDIPEGYSVSREKKERFSLILESASTNQTSMYLCASGPGPDREKLFFGSGTQLSVL.